The 10 T cell receptor beta chains presented below share a single source sample, sequenced in a study of CD8 T cells in Susac syndrome. Random hexamers were used to reverse transcribe the RNA input (about 0.5 to 1 ug). One entry per CDR3 protein results from TCRdb running MiXCR on the immunoSEQ multiplex PCR reads. The repertoire holds about 22,000 distinct CDR3 sequences, 85% to 95% seen once, with 0.25% to 0.3% in the top ten. The sequenced sample consisted of CD8+ T cells from PBMCs. The receptors were sampled from a human donor in good health.

The chain recombines TRBV14 with TRBJ2-1, with 8 positions matching TRBD1. Germline CDR1 reads SGHDN; CDR2 reads FVKESK. Trimming at V came to 6 bases and at J to 5 bases, leaving 9 bases not matched to a gene. The CDR3 length is 15 residues. The DNA for the CDR3 is TGTGCCAGCAGAAGGGAACAGGGGGTAAACAATGAGCAGTTCTTC. Translating it yields CASRREQGVNNEQFF. The variable domain in full, with the rest retrieved from reference TRBV14 and TRBJ2-1, is EAGVTQFPSHSVIEKGQTVTLRCDPISGHDNLYWYRRVMGKEIKFLLHFVKESKQDESGMPNNRFLAERTGGTYSTLKVQPAELEDSGVYFCASRREQGVNNEQFFGPGTRLTVL.

The chain combines TRBV9 with TRBJ2-7, with unresolved D. Per the germline V gene, CDR1 is SGDLS and CDR2 is YYNGEE. This CDR3 is 14 amino acids long. Trimming stripped 3 bases from V and 3 bases from J, with 13 bases between. For the CDR3, the DNA is TGTGCCAGCAGCGCTAGTCCGGAGCTCTACGAGCAGTACTTC. This gives the protein CASSASPELYEQYF.

This chain connects TRBV6-2 or TRBV6-3 to TRBJ2-3; D not certain. CDR3 length equals 15 residues. V was clipped by 5 bases and J by 2 bases, with 14 bases between them. Germline V lookup: CDR1 MNHEY, CDR2 SVGEGT. The CDR3 loop reads CASSPQERSTDTQYF. In DNA, the CDR3 is TGTGCCAGCAGTCCTCAGGAGAGGTCCACAGATACGCAGTATTTT.

The chain joins TRBV9 to TRBJ2-1; maybe TRBD1 (6 bases). The V end lost 0 bases, the J end lost 7 bases, and 14 bases lay between the germline ends. This CDR3 is 15 amino acids long. Germline V lookup: CDR1 SGDLS, CDR2 YYNGEE. The chain's CDR3 is CASSVGAGAGNEQFF. CDR3 coding DNA: TGTGCCAGCAGCGTAGGGGCAGGGGCAGGGAATGAGCAGTTCTTC.

The chain recombines TRBV7-8 with TRBJ2-7; TRBD1 aligns across 8 bases. Germline assignment: CDR1 SGHVS and CDR2 FQNEAQ. V lost 5 bases, J lost 7 bases, and 7 bases stayed unmatched. This CDR3 spans 13 amino acids. CDR3 bases: TGTGCCAGCAGCCTGAGGACAGGGCGGGAGCAGTACTTC. This translates into CASSLRTGREQYF.

This chain links TRBV12-3 or TRBV12-4 with TRBJ2-7; TRBD2 matches 9 bases. The CDR3 runs to 15 residues. The J segment lost 1 base and the V segment lost 5 bases, leaving 6 bases of the junction unmatched. This CDR3 reads CASSVSGGGSYEQYF. The CDR3, as DNA: TGTGCCAGCAGTGTTAGCGGGGGAGGTTCCTACGAGCAGTACTTC.

The V and J genes are TRBV7-2 and TRBJ1-6; TRBD1 matches 10 bases. With 5 bases clipped from V and 7 bases from J, the junction kept 5 bases outside the gene matches. Germline V gives CDR1 SGHTA, CDR2 FQGNSA. This CDR3 is built from 15 residues. The CDR3: CASSTGQGGNSPLHF. The CDR3 DNA follows: TGTGCCAGCAGCACTGGACAGGGGGGAAATTCACCCCTCCACTTT.

This clonotype appeared a single time. The chain joins TRBV2 to TRBJ2-7, with D possibly called TRBD1 or TRBD2 (5 bases each). The CDR3 contains 12 residues. Germline loops: CDR1 SNHLY, CDR2 FYNNEI. The V end lost 7 bases, the J end lost 3 bases, and 10 bases lay between the germline ends. CDR3 amino acids: CASTGRFYEQYF. The CDR3 coding sequence is TGTGCCAGCACGGGACGGTTCTACGAGCAGTACTTC. The full variable domain, with the rest looked up from reference TRBV2 and TRBJ2-7, is EPEVTQTPSHQVTQMGQEVILRCVPISNHLYFYWYRQILGQKVEFLVSFYNNEISEKSEIFDDQFSVERPDGSNFTLKIRSTKLEDSAMYFCASTGRFYEQYFGPGTRLTVT.

The chain employs TRBV5-5 and TRBJ2-5, with 10 bases fitting TRBD1. This CDR3 contains 14 residues. Trimming took 3 bases from V and 5 from J; bases not matched to a gene: 4. Per germline, CDR1 SGHKS and CDR2 YYEKEE (reference sequence). The CDR3 region is CASSSWTGGETQYF. In DNA, the CDR3 is TGTGCCAGCAGCTCCTGGACAGGGGGGGAGACCCAGTACTTC. Variable domain in full (rest from reference TRBV5-5 and TRBJ2-5): DAGVTQSPTHLIKTRGQQVTLRCSPISGHKSVSWYQQVLGQGPQFIFQYYEKEERGRGNFPDRFSARQFPNYSSELNVNALLLGDSALYLCASSSWTGGETQYFGPGTRLLVL.

The rearrangement uses TRBV4-3 and TRBJ1-4, with D unclear. V was clipped by 0 bases and J by 5 bases, with 13 bases between them. The CDR3 totals 16 residues. Germline loops: CDR1 LGHNA, CDR2 YSLEER. The CDR3 here is CASSQDPGPRNEKLFF. CDR3 DNA sequence: TGCGCCAGCAGCCAAGATCCGGGCCCCCGAAATGAAAAACTGTTTTTT.